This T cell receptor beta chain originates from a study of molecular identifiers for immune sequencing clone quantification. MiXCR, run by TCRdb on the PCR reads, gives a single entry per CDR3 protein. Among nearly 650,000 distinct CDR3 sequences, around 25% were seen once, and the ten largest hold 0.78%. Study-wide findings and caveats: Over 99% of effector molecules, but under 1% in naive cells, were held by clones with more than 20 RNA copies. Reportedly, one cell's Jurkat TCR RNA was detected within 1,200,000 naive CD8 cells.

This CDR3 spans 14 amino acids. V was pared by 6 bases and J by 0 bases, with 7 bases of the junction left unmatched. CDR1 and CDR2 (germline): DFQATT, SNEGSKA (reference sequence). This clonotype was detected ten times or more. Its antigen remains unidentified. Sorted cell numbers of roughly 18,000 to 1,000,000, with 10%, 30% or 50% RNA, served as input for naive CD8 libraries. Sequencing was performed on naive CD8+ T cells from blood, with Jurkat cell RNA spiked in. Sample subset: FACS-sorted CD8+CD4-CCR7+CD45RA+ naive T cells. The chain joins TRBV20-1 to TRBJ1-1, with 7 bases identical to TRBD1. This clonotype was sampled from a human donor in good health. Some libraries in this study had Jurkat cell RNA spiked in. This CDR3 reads CSATYRGLNTEAFF. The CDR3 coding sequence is TGCAGTGCAACATACAGGGGTTTGAACACTGAAGCTTTCTTT.